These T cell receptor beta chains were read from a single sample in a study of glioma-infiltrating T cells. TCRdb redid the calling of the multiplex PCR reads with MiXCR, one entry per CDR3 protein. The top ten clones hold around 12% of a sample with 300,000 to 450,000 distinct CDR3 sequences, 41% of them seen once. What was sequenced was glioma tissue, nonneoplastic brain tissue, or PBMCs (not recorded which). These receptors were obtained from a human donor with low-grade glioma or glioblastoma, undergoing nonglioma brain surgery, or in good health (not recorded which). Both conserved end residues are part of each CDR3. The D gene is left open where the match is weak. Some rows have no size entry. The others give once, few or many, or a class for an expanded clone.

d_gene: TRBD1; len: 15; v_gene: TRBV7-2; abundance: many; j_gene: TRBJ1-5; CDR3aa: CASSFAGGYNQPQHF; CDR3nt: TGTGCCAGCAGCTTCGCAGGGGGCTACAATCAGCCCCAGCATTTT
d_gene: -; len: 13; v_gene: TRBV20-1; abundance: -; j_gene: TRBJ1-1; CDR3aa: CSARVQGGTEAFF; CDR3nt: TGCAGTGCTAGAGTCCAAGGGGGAACTGAAGCTTTCTTT
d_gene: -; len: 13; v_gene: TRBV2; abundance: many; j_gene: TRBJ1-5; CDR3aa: CASSVAGWRPQHF; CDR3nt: TGTGCCAGCAGTGTGGCGGGATGGCGGCCCCAGCATTTT
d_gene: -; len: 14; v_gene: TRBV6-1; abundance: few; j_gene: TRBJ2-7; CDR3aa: CASTSRRRFYEQYF; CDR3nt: TGTGCCAGCACCTCCCGGAGACGGTTCTACGAGCAGTACTTC
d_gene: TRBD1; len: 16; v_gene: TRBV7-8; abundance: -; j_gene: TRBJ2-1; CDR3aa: CASSLGRTGLGYEQFF; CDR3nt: TGTGCCAGCAGCTTAGGTAGGACAGGGCTCGGGTATGAGCAGTTCTTC
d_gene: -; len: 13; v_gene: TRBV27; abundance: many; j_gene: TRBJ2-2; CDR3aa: CASSIVETGELFF; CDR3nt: TGTGCCAGCTCCATAGTTGAGACCGGGGAGCTGTTTTTT
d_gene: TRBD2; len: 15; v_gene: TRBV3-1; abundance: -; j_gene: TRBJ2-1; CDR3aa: CASSRSGSRGPNQFF; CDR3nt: TGTGCCAGCAGCCGCAGCGGGAGTAGAGGCCCAAACCAGTTCTTC
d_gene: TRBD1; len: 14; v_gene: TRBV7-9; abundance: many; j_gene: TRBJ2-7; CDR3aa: CASSLLAGGYEQYF; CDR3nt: TGTGCCAGCAGTTTGCTTGCAGGGGGCTACGAGCAGTACTTC
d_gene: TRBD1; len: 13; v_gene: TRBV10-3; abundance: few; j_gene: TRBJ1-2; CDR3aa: CAISGGTGDGYTF; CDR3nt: TGTGCCATCAGTGGCGGGACAGGGGATGGCTACACCTTC
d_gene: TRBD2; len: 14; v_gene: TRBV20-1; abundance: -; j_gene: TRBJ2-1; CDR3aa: CSARAASGTNEQFF; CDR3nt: TGCAGTGCTAGAGCTGCTAGCGGGACCAATGAGCAGTTCTTC
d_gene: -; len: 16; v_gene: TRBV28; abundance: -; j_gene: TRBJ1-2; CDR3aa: CASSQFLAGGHLGYTF; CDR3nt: TGTGCCAGCAGCCAATTTCTTGCCGGAGGACATCTTGGCTACACCTTC
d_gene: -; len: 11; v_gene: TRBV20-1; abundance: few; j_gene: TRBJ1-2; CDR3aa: CSARSSQGYTF; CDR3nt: TGCAGTGCTAGATCGTCGCAGGGATACACCTTC
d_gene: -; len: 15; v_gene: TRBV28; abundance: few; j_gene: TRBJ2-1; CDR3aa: CASNYGGTSYNEQFF; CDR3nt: TGTGCCAGCAACTACGGAGGAACCTCCTACAATGAGCAGTTCTTC
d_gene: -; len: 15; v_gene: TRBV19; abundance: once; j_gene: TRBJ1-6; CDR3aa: CAGSIVGDSPMPLHF; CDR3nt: TGTGCCGGTAGTATAGTCGGTGACAGTCCGATGCCCCTCCACTTT
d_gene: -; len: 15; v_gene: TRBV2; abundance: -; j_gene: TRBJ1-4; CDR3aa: CASSEYRPTNEKLFF; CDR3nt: TGTGCCAGCAGTGAATACAGACCAACTAATGAAAAACTGTTTTTT
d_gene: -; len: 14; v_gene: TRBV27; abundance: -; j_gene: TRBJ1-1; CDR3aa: CASGSRGLNTEAFF; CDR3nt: TGTGCCAGCGGTAGCAGGGGTTTGAACACCGAAGCTTTCTTT
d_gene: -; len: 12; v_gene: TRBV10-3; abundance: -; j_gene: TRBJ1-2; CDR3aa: CAIGESNYGYTF; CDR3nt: TGTGCCATCGGCGAATCTAACTATGGCTACACCTTC
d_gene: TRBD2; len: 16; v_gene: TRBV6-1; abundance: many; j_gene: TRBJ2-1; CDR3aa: CASSLVPGLVNNEQFF; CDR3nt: TGTGCCAGCAGTTTGGTTCCGGGACTAGTGAACAATGAGCAGTTCTTC
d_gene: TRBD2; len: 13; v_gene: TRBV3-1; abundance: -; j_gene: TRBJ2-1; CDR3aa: CASSHPTSGKQFF; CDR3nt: TGTGCCAGCAGCCACCCTACTAGCGGGAAGCAGTTCTTC
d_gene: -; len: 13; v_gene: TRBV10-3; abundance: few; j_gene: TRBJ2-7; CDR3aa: CAISEHPTGEQYF; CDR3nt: TGTGCCATCAGTGAGCACCCTACAGGGGAGCAGTACTTC
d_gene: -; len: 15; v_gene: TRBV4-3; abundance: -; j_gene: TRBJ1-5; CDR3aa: CASSQERRESQPQHF; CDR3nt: TGCGCCAGCAGCCAAGAAAGAAGGGAAAGTCAGCCCCAGCATTTT
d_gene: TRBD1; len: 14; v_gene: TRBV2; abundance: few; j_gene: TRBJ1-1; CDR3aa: CASSPTGRNTEAFF; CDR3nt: TGTGCCAGCAGCCCGACAGGGAGGAACACTGAAGCTTTCTTT
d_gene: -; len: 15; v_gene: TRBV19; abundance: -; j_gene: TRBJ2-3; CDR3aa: CASSMADGYTDTQYF; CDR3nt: TGTGCCAGTAGTATGGCGGACGGATACACAGATACGCAGTATTTT
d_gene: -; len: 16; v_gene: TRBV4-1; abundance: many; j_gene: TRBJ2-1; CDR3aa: CASSLPLVGSYNEQFF; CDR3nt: TGCGCCAGCAGTCTGCCGCTAGTGGGATCCTACAATGAGCAGTTCTTC
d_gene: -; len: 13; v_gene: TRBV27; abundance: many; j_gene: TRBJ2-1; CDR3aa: CASSFTRENEQFF; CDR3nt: TGTGCCAGCAGTTTCACACGGGAGAATGAGCAGTTCTTC
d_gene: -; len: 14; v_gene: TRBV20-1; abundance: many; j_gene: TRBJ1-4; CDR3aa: CSAAQGTLGEKLFF; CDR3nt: TGCAGTGCCGCACAGGGCACCCTCGGTGAAAAACTGTTTTTT
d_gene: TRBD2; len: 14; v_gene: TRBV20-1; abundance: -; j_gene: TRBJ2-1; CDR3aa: CSARWVAGVNEQFF; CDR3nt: TGCAGTGCTAGATGGGTAGCGGGAGTAAATGAGCAGTTCTTC
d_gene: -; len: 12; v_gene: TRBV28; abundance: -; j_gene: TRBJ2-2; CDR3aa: CACSLWGGELFF; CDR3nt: TGTGCCTGCAGTTTATGGGGCGGGGAGCTGTTTTTT
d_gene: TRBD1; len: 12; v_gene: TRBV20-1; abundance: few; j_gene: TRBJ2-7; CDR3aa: CSAPTGQGEQYF; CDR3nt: TGCAGTGCCCCGACAGGGCAAGGCGAGCAGTACTTC
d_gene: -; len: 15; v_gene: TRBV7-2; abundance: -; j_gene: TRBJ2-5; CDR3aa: CASSVRGTLVETQYF; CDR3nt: TGTGCCAGCAGCGTAAGGGGGACCTTGGTGGAGACCCAGTACTTC
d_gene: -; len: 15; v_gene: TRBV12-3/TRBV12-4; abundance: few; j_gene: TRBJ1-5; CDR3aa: CASRKGLGSNQPQHF; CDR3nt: TGTGCCAGCAGGAAGGGTCTAGGATCCAATCAGCCCCAGCATTTT
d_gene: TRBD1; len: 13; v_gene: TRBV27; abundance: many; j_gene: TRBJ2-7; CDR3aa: CASSSGQTYEQYF; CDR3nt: TGTGCCAGCAGTTCGGGACAGACTTACGAGCAGTACTTC
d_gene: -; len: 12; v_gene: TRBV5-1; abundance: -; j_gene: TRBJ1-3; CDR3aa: CASSDGGNTIYF; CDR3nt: TGCGCCAGCAGCGACGGGGGAAACACCATATATTTT
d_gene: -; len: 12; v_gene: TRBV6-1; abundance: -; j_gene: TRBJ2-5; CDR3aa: CASSRNGGVQYF; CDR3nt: TGTGCCAGCAGCCGGAATGGGGGAGTGCAGTACTTC
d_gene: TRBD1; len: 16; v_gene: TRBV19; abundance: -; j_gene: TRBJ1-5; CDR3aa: CASRPLDRASNQPQHF; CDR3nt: TGTGCCAGTAGACCTTTGGACAGGGCCAGCAATCAGCCCCAGCATTTT
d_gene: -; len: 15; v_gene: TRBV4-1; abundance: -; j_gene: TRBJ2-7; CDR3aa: CASSTRDASSYEQYF; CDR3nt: TGCGCCAGCAGCACACGGGACGCTTCTAGCTACGAGCAGTACTTC
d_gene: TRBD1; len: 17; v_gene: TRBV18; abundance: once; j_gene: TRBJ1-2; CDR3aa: CASSPTVFTGGDYGYTF; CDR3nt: TGTGCCAGCTCACCTACGGTGTTTACAGGGGGTGACTATGGCTACACCTTC
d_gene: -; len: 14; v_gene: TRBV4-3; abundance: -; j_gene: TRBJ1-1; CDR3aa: CASSHDVPGTEAFF; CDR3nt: TGCGCCAGCAGCCACGACGTACCCGGCACTGAAGCTTTCTTT
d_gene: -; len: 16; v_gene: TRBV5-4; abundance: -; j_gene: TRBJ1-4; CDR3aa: CASSLIGGETNEKLFF; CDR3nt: TGTGCCAGCAGCTTGATTGGGGGCGAAACTAATGAAAAACTGTTTTTT
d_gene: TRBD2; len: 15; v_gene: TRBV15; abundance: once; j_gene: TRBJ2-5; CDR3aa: CATRARLAGGETQYF; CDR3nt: TGTGCCACCAGAGCCCGACTAGCGGGAGGAGAGACCCAGTACTTC
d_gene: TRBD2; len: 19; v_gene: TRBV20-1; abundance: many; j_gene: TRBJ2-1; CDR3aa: CSARFFELAGYSSYNEQFF; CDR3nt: TGCAGTGCTAGATTTTTCGAGCTAGCGGGCTATAGCTCCTACAATGAGCAGTTCTTC
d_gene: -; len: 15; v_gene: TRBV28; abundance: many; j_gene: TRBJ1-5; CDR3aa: CASRSRGPFNQPQHF; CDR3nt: TGTGCCAGCAGGTCCCGAGGGCCTTTCAATCAGCCCCAGCATTTT
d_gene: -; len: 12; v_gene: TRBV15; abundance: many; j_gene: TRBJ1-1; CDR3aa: CATSRVEDEAFF; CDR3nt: TGTGCCACCAGCAGAGTGGAGGACGAAGCTTTCTTT
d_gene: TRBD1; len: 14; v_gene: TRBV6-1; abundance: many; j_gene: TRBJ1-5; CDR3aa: CASSWTGEGQTQHF; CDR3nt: TGTGCCAGCAGTTGGACAGGGGAAGGTCAAACCCAGCATTTT
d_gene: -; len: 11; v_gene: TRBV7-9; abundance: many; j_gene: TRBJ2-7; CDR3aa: CASSSRGEQYF; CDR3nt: TGTGCCAGCAGTAGCAGGGGCGAGCAGTACTTC
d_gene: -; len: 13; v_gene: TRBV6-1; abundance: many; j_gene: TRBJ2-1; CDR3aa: CASDVGSYNEQFF; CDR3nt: TGTGCCAGCGACGTAGGCTCCTACAATGAGCAGTTCTTC
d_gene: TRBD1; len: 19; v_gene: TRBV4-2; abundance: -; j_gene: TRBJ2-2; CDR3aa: CASSQLGQGETFGTGELFF; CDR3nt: TGTGCCAGCAGCCAATTGGGACAGGGGGAGACTTTCGGCACCGGGGAGCTGTTTTTT
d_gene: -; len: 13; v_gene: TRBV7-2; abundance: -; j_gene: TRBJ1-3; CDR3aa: CASRQESGNTIYF; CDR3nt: TGTGCCAGCAGACAGGAGTCTGGAAACACCATATATTTT
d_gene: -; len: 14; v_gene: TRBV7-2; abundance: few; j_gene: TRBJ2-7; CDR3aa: CASSLGGTFYEQYF; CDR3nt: TGTGCCAGCAGCTTAGGCGGGACATTCTACGAGCAGTACTTC
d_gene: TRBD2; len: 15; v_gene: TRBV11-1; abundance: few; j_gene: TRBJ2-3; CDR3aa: CASSSGLAGLDTQYF; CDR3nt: TGTGCCAGCAGCTCCGGACTAGCGGGATTAGATACGCAGTATTTT